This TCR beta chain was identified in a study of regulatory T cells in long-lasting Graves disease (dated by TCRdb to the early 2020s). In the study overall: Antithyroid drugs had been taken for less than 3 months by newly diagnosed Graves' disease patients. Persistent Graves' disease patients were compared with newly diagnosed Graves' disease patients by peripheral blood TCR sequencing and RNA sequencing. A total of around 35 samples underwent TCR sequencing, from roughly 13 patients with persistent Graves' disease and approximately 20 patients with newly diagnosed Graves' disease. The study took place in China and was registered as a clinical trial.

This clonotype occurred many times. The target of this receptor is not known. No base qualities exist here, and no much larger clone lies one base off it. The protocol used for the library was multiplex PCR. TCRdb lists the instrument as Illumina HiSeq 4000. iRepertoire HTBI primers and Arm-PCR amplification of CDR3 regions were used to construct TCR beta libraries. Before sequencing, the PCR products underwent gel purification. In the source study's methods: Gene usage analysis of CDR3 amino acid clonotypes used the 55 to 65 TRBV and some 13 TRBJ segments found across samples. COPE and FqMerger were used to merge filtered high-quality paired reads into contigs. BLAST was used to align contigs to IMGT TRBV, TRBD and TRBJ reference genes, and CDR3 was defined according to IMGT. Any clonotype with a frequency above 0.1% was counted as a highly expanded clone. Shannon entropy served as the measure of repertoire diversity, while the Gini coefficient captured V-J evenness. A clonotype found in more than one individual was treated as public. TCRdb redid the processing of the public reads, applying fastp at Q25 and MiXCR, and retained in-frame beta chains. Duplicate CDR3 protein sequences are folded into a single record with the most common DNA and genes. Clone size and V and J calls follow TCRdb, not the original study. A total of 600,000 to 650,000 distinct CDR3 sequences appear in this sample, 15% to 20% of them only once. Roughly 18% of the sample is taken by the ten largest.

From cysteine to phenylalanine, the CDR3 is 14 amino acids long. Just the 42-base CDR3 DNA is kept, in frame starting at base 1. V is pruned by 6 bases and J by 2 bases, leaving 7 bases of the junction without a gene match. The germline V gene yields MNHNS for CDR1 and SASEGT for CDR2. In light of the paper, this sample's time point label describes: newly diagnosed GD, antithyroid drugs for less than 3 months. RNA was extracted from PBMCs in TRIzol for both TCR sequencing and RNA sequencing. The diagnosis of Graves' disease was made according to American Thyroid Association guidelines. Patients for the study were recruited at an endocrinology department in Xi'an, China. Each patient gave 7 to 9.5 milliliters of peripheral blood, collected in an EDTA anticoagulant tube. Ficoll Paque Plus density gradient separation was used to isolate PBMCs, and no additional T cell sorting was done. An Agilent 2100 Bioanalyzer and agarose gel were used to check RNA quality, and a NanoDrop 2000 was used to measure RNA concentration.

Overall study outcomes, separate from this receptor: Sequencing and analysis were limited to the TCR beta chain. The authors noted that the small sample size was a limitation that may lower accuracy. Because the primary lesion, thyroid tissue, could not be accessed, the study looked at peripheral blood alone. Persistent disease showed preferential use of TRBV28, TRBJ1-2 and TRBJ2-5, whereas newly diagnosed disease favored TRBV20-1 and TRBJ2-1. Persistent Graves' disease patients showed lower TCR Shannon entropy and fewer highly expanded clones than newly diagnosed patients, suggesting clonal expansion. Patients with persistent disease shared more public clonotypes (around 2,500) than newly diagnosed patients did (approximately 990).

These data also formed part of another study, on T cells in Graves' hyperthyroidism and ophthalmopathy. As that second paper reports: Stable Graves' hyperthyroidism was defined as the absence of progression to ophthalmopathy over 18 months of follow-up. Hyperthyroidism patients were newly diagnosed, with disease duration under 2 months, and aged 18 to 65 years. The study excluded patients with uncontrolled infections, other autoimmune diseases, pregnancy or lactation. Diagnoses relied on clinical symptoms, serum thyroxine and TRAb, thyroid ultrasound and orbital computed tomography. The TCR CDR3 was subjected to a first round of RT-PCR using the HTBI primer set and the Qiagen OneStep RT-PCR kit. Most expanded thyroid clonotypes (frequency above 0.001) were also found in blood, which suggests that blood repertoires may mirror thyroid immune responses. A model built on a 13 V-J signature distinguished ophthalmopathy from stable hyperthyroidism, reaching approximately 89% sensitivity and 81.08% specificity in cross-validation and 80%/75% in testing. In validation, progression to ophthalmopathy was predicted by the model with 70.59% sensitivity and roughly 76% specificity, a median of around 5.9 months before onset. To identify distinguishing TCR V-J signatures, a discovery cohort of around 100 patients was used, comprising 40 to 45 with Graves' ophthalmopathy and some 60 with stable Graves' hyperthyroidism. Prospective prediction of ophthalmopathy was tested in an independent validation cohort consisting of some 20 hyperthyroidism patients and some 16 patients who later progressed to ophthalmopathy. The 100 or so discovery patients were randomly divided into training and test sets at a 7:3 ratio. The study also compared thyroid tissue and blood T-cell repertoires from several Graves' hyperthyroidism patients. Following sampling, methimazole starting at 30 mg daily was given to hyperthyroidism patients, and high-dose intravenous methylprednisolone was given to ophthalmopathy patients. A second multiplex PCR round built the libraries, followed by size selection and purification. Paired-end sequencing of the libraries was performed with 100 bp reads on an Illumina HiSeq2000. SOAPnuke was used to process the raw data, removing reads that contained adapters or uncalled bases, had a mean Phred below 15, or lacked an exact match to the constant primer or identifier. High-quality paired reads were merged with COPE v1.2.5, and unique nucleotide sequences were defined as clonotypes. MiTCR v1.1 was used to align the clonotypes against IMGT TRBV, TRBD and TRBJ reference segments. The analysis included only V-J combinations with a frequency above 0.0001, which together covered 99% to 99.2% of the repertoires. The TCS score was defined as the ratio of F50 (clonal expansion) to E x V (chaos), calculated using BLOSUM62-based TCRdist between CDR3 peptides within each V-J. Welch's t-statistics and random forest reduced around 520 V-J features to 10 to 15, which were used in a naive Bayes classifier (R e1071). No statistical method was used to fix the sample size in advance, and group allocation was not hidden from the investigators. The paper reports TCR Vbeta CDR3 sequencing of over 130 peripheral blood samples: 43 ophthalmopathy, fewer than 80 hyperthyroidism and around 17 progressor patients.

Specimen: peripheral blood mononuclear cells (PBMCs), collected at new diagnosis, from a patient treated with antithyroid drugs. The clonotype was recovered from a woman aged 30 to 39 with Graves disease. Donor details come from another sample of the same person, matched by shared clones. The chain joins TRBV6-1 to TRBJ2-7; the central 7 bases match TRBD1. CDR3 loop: CASRSGGQAYEQYF. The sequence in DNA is TGTGCCAGCAGGTCTGGCGGACAGGCCTACGAGCAGTACTTC.